This T cell receptor (beta chain) originates from a study of T cells in Graves' hyperthyroidism and ophthalmopathy. Overall study: Before any treatment, at initial diagnosis, peripheral blood was collected. Whole-study findings and limits: Appearing also in blood were most of the thyroid clonotypes expanded above 0.001.

This clonotype has a count of ten or more. Its matching antigen is unknown. It was RNA transcripts that yielded the amplified TCR beta CDR3 regions. First-round RT-PCR of the TCR CDR3 relied on the HTBI primer set. TCRdb re-called the multiplex PCR reads through MiXCR, storing one row per CDR3 protein. The table lists fewer than 450,000 distinct CDR3 sequences, more than 12% of them singletons. Exclusion of a patient resulted from uncontrolled infection, other autoimmune disease, pregnancy or lactation. Clinicians diagnosed patients from clinical symptoms, serum thyroxine and TRAb, thyroid ultrasound and orbital computed tomography. The specimen sequenced was blood. The clonotype comes from a man aged 45-65 years with Graves' ophthalmopathy.

The DNA of the CDR3 is TGTGCCAGCAGTAATCAGCCCCAGCATTTT. It codes for CASSNQPQHF. The chain employs TRBV6-1 and TRBJ1-5, with D unclear. Per germline, CDR1 MNHNS and CDR2 SASEGT. The CDR3 totals 10 residues. The germline V and J ends were trimmed by 5 bases and 4 bases, with 0 bases remaining between them.